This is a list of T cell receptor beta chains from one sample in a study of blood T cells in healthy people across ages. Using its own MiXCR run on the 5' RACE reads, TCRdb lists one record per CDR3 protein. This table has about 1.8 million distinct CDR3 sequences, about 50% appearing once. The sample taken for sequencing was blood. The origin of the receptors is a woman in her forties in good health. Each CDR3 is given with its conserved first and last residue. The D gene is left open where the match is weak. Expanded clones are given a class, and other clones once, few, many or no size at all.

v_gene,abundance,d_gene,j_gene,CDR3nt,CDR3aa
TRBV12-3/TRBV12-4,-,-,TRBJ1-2,TGTGCCAGCAGTTTAGGCTTGGGGATTTATGGCTACACCTTC,CASSLGLGIYGYTF
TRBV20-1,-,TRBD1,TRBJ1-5,TGCAGTGCCCCAAGACACAGGGGGCTGGGCAATCAGCCCCAGCATTTT,CSAPRHRGLGNQPQHF
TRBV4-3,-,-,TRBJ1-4,TGCGCCAGCAGCCACTCCTGCAGGGTCGTCGGTGAAAAACTGTTTTTT,CASSHSCRVVGEKLFF
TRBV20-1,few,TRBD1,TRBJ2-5,TGCAGTGCTAGTTCCGGGACAGGGGTAATTGAGCAGTACTTC,CSASSGTGVIEQYF
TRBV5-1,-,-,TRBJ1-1,TGCGCCAGCAGCTCGAATACAGGGAACACTGAAGCTTTCTTT,CASSSNTGNTEAFF
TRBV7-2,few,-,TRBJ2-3,TGTGCCAGCAGCTCTGAGGGGACCCTCACAGATACGCAGTATTTT,CASSSEGTLTDTQYF
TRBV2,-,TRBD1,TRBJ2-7,TGTGCCAGCTCAGGGACAGGGACACACGAGCAGTACTTC,CASSGTGTHEQYF
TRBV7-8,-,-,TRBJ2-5,TGTGCCAGCAGCTCCTCAGGCGGGACTTATCTAGGGGAGACCCAGTACTTC,CASSSSGGTYLGETQYF
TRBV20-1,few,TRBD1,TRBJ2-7,TGCAGTGCTAGAGGGATTCTTGGGACAGATCTCTCCTACGAGCAGTACTTC,CSARGILGTDLSYEQYF
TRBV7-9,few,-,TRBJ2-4,TGTGCCAGCAGCTTAGAGACGGCCCCTAGGGCCAAAAACATTCAGTACTTC,CASSLETAPRAKNIQYF
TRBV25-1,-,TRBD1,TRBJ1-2,TGTGCCAGCAGTGATGGGGACAGGGTTTATGGCTACACCTTC,CASSDGDRVYGYTF
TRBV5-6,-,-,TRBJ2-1,TGTGCCAGCGAACGGGGGGCCCTTTCTTACAATGAGCAGTTCTTC,CASERGALSYNEQFF
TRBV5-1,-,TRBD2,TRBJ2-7,TGCGCCAGCAGCTTGGTAACTAGCGGTAAAAACAGTCAGTACTTC,CASSLVTSGKNSQYF
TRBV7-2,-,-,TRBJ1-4,TGTGCCAGCAGCGCGGGGCAGGGGACTAATGAAAAACTGTTTTTT,CASSAGQGTNEKLFF
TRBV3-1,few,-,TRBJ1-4,TGTGCCAGCAGCCAAGATCTAGGGTCATTGAATGAAAAACTGTTTTTT,CASSQDLGSLNEKLFF
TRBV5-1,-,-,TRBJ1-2,TGCGCCAGCAGCCAGACCGTCGGGGCGCATGGCTACACCTTC,CASSQTVGAHGYTF
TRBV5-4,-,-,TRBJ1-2,TGTGCCAGCAATACCGGGGACTTGAACTATGGCTACACCTTC,CASNTGDLNYGYTF
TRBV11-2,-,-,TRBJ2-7,TGTGCCAGCAGCTTAGTCTTAGGACACTACGAGCAGTACTTC,CASSLVLGHYEQYF
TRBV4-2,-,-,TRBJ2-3,TGTGCCAGCAGCCAAGAGGGCAGTTTTAGCACAGATACGCAGTATTTT,CASSQEGSFSTDTQYF
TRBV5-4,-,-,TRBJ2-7,TGTGCCAGCAGCTTGGAGACAGGTGTCTCCTACGAGCAGTACTTC,CASSLETGVSYEQYF
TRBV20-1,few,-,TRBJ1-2,TGCAGTGCCGCCGTCCGGGGGTCTAATGGCTACACCTTC,CSAAVRGSNGYTF
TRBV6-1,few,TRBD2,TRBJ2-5,TGTGCCAGCAGCCTTGGGAGCGGGGGGCTTCGGGGTCTAGAGACCCAGTACTTC,CASSLGSGGLRGLETQYF
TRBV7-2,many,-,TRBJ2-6,TGTGCCAGCAGCTTCCCGGGGCCCTCTGGGGCCAACGTCCTGACTTTC,CASSFPGPSGANVLTF
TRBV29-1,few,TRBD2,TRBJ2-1,TGCAGCGTCTCTAGCGGGGGCTTCTCCTACAATGAGCAGTTCTTC,CSVSSGGFSYNEQFF
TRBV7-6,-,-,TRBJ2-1,TGTGCCAGCTCAGTGGGAGTAGGGCAAGAGACCCAGTTCTTC,CASSVGVGQETQFF
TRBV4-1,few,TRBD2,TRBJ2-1,TGCGCCAGCAGCTCTACTAGCGGGGAGGAGCAGTTCTTC,CASSSTSGEEQFF
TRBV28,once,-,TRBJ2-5,TGTGCCGGGGGGAACGACCAGTCCTACGGGCAGTACTTC,CAGGNDQSYGQYF
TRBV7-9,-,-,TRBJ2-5,TGTGCCAGCAGCTTAGTAGAATCAGAGACCCAGTACTTC,CASSLVESETQYF
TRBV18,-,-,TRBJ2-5,TGTGCCAGCTCCCCAAACCAAGCAGAGACCCAGTACTTC,CASSPNQAETQYF
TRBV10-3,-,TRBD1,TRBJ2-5,TGTGCCGTCGGTGAGCCGGGACAGGCGCACCAAGAGACCCAGTACTTC,CAVGEPGQAHQETQYF
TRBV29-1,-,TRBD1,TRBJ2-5,TGCAGCGTTGACCATCTCCGGGACAGGGGAGCGGAGACCCAGTACTTC,CSVDHLRDRGAETQYF
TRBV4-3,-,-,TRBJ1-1,TGCGCCAGCAGCCAATACACGGGGGGCGCGAACATGAACACTGAAGCTTTCTTT,CASSQYTGGANMNTEAFF
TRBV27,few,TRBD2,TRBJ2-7,TGTGCCAGCAGTAGGGGCCCCGGGGGGGTCTCCTACGAGCAGTACTTC,CASSRGPGGVSYEQYF
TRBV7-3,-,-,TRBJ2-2,TGTGCCAGCAGCTTTCAGGGCGGCACCGGGGAGCTGTTTTTT,CASSFQGGTGELFF
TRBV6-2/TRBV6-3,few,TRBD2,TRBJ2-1,TGTGCCAGCAGTTTGACCTCAGCGGGGGCTGGGTATGAGCAGTTCTTC,CASSLTSAGAGYEQFF
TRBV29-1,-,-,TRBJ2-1,TGCAGCGTTACCCGGGTGTCAGCGGCGGATGAGCAGTTCTTC,CSVTRVSAADEQFF
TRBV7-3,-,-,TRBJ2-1,TGTGCCAGCAGCTTAACTGTCGGGGTACCCTACAATGAGCAGTTCTTC,CASSLTVGVPYNEQFF
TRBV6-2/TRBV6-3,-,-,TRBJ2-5,TGTGCCAGCAGTTACTTTTATCCAGGGGAGACCCAGTACTTC,CASSYFYPGETQYF
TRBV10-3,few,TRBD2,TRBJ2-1,TGTGCCATCAGCCCTACTAGCGGGGGGGCCCATGAGCAGTTCTTC,CAISPTSGGAHEQFF
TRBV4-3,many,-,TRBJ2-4,TGCGCCAGCAGCCAGCTGGCGACAGAGACGAACATTCAGTACTTC,CASSQLATETNIQYF
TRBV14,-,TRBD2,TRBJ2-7,TGTGCCAGCAGCCCTCGGGGGGAGTTCTACGAGCAGTACTTC,CASSPRGEFYEQYF
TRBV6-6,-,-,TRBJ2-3,TGTGCCAGCAGTTACTCCGGGGGAGTCCTCCCCACAGATACGCAGTATTTT,CASSYSGGVLPTDTQYF
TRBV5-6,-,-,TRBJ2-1,TGTGCCAGCAGCTTGGGGTTGGGTAGCGCGAGCTACAATGAGCAGTTCTTC,CASSLGLGSASYNEQFF
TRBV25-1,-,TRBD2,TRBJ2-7,TGTGCCAGCGGAGTGGGACTAGCGGGCTACGAGCAGTACTTC,CASGVGLAGYEQYF
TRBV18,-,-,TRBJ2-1,TGTGCCAGCTCAGGGGGACTCCATTCCTACAATGAGCAGTTCTTC,CASSGGLHSYNEQFF
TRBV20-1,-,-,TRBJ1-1,TGCAGTGCTAGTTGGAACACTGAAGCTTTCTTT,CSASWNTEAFF
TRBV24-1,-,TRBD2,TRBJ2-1,TGTGCCACCACACAGACTAGCGGGGGGGCTCACGATGAGCAGTTCTTC,CATTQTSGGAHDEQFF
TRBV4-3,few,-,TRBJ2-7,TGCGCCAGCAGCCAAGGGGTCTTGTACCACGAGCAGTACTTC,CASSQGVLYHEQYF
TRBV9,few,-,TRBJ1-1,TGTGCCAGCAGCCCCACCTTCCCGCGTACAGGGAAGAGGGCTGAAGCTTTCTTT,CASSPTFPRTGKRAEAFF
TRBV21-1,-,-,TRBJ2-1,TGTGCCAGCAGCCCGGACGGGAGGAACAATGAGCAGTTCTTC,CASSPDGRNNEQFF
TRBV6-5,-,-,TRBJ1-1,TGTGCCAGCAGTTCTGGACAGACCAACACTGAAGCTTTCTTT,CASSSGQTNTEAFF
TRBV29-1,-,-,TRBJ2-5,TGCAGCGTAGTCGAGGGGGAGGAGACCCAGTACTTC,CSVVEGEETQYF